This record looks at one TCR beta chain sequence and its context. This entry belongs to a study of blood T cell repertoires in COVID-19. The wider study: Spain, Italy and the United States supplied samples that represented acute and convalescent COVID-19. PBMCs, B-cell-depleted T cells, or T cells provided the cDNA or gDNA that made up the material.

Original methodology: Reference gene primers were amplified, and this amplification served to estimate nucleated cell counts. Clones were sequenced by immunoSEQ multiplex PCR, and TCRdb holds only the in-frame ones, with some missing. That table is the source of V, J and clone size, and D and trimming were worked out from the DNA. The sample contains around 260,000 clones, roughly 90% of which appear only once. The V gene end was trimmed by 4 bases and the J gene end by 0 bases; junction bases not matched to a gene: 4. Germline CDR1 and CDR2: KGHSH and LQKENI. CDR3 length: 16 residues. The source material was peripheral blood. This receptor was taken from a man between 60 and 75 years old who had recovered from COVID-19. The chain has TRBV18 and TRBJ1-4; 8 nucleotides line up with TRBD1. The CDR3 region has the DNA TGTGCCAGCTCACTACAGGGGGTTGCAACTAATGAAAAACTGTTTTTT. Amino acid sequence: CASSLQGVATNEKLFF.